Below, 10 T cell receptor beta chains from the same sample are listed, as sequenced in a study of shared clonotypes between healthy human individuals. Libraries were prepared by immunoSEQ multiplex PCR; TCRdb keeps only in-frame clonotypes and omits some of them. The data contain hundreds of thousands of clones, about 96% of them singletons. Sequencing was carried out using memory CD8+ T cells sorted from blood. As for subset: CD45RO+ cells pooled with CCR7-negative TemRA cells. The receptors stem from a man aged 25 to 40 in good health.

The chain joins TRBV30 to TRBJ2-3; 8 bases fit TRBD1. Germline V lookup: CDR1 GTSNPN, CDR2 SVGIG (reference sequence). Trimming at V came to 5 bases and at J to 2 bases, leaving 3 bases not matched to a gene. This CDR3 has 13 residues. The CDR3 spells CAWGQGFTDTQYF. Written as DNA, the CDR3 is TGTGCCTGGGGACAGGGATTCACAGATACGCAGTATTTT. Supplemented by reference TRBV30 and TRBJ2-3, the full variable domain reads SQTIHQWPATLVQPVGSPLSLECTVEGTSNPNLYWYRQAAGRGLQLLFYSVGIGQISSEVPQNLSASRPQDRQFILSSKKLLLSDSGFYLCAWGQGFTDTQYFGPGTRLTVL.

Notes on this clone: The sample has other DNA sequences that encode this CDR3 too. This chain joins TRBV9 and TRBJ2-3; D is perhaps TRBD2 (7 bases). The ends were cut back, 0 bases at V and 3 bases at J, with 8 bases in the middle. CDR3 size: 14 residues. CDR1 and CDR2 (germline): SGDLS, YYNGEE. The CDR3 DNA follows: TGTGCCAGCAGCGTAGAGGGGGGGACAGATACGCAGTATTTT. Its protein product is CASSVEGGTDTQYF.

A note on this clone: The identical CDR3 is also encoded by other nucleotide sequences in the sample. The chain is built from TRBV11-2 and TRBJ1-3, with D unresolved. Between the trimmed V and J ends, which lost 1 base and 1 base, there was a span of 8 bases. This CDR3 has 15 residues. CDR1 is SGHAT, CDR2 FQNNGV, per germline. The CDR3 spells CASSLGTGSGNTIYF. The CDR3, as DNA: TGTGCCAGCAGCTTAGGTACCGGGTCTGGAAACACCATATATTTT.

This rearrangement joins TRBV28 to TRBJ1-5; D may be TRBD1 (6 bases). Germline V gives CDR1 MDHEN, CDR2 SYDVKM. V dropped 1 base and J dropped 4 bases, with 11 bases sitting between them. The CDR3 is 15 amino acids. In DNA form, the CDR3 reads TGTGCCAGCAGTTTATTCAGGGGCCCGAATCAGCCCCAGCATTTT. It yields the protein CASSLFRGPNQPQHF.

The V gene is TRBV5-6, the J gene TRBJ2-7, with no clear D. Between the trimmed V and J ends, which lost 3 bases and 6 bases, there was a span of 13 bases. Germline V lookup: CDR1 SGHDT, CDR2 YYEEEE. This CDR3 is 13 amino acids long. The CDR3 is CASSSPPSTEQYF. In DNA form, the CDR3 reads TGTGCCAGCAGCTCCCCCCCAAGTACCGAGCAGTACTTC.

This sequence joins TRBV7-9 and TRBJ2-1; D unresolved. The ends were cut back, 1 base at V and 6 bases at J, with 10 bases in the middle. CDR1 and CDR2 (germline): SEHNR, FQNEAQ (reference sequence). The CDR3 length is 14 residues. CDR3 DNA sequence: TGTGCCAGCAGCTTAGTTATTTTGGCCAATGAGCAGTTCTTC. It encodes CASSLVILANEQFF.

V gene TRBV5-4 combines with J gene TRBJ2-2; D is unresolved. Germline-derived CDR1 and CDR2 are SGHNT and YYREEE (reference sequence). The CDR3 spans 14 residues. V was trimmed by 1 base and J by 0 bases, leaving 4 bases between them. In DNA, the CDR3 is TGTGCCAGCAGCTTGACAGCGAACACCGGGGAGCTGTTTTTT. This gives the protein CASSLTANTGELFF.

The gene calls are TRBV7-3 and TRBJ1-1; no definite D call. Germline values: CDR1 SGHTA, CDR2 FQGTGA. The CDR3 totals 14 residues. Trimming took off 1 base at V and 2 bases at J, with 8 bases between the two ends. The CDR3 DNA sequence: TGTGCCAGCAGCTTAATTGGTAAAAACACTGAAGCTTTCTTT. It codes for CASSLIGKNTEAFF.

The J gene is TRBJ2-7, the V gene TRBV5-5; the match to TRBD2 covers 13 bases. V shed 4 bases and J 3 bases; nucleotides not matched to a gene: 4. CDR1 SGHKS and CDR2 YYEKEE come from the germline V gene (reference sequence). The CDR3 has 15 residues. CDR3 region: CASSPGTSGNYEQYF. The CDR3 region has the DNA TGTGCCAGCAGCCCCGGGACTAGCGGGAACTACGAGCAGTACTTC.

J is TRBJ1-1 and V is TRBV6-5; TRBD1 might be the D (6 bases). Trimming pared 6 bases from V and 4 bases from J, leaving 15 bases between. The germline V gene encodes CDR1 MNHEY and CDR2 SVGAGI. CDR3 length equals 14 residues. CDR3 region: CASRTRRGTTEAFF. The CDR3 DNA follows: TGTGCCAGCAGGACCCGTAGGGGGACCACTGAAGCTTTCTTT.